This TCR beta chain originates from a study of shared clonotypes between healthy human individuals. Study conclusions and caveats: Non-shared clonotypes showed lower generation probabilities than clonotypes common to all four donors. Memory subsets generally showed lower estimated richness than naive subsets.

Looked up from germline, CDR1 is SGHRS and CDR2 is YFSETQ. The CDR3 loop spans 15 amino acids. J gave up 2 bases and V 4 bases, and 5 bases lay outside the gene matches. Data came from immunoSEQ multiplex PCR; TCRdb stores just in-frame clones and leaves some out. In the table there are a few hundred thousand clones, roughly 96% of which are singletons. Comments on this clone: Its antigen is not identified.

Donors had no recently reported acute infections or vaccinations and were HIV-negative. The sample consisted of memory CD8+ T cells sorted from blood. Noted subset: CD45RO+ cells pooled with CCR7-negative TemRA cells. The receptor was isolated from a man aged 25-45 years in good health. The chain is built from TRBV5-1 and TRBJ2-1; 8 bases are shared with TRBD1. The chain's CDR3 is CASSAGQGTYNEQFF. The CDR3, as DNA: TGCGCCAGCAGCGCCGGACAGGGTACCTACAATGAGCAGTTCTTC.